The 16 T cell receptor beta chains presented below share a single source sample, sequenced in a study of immune evolution from preneoplasia to lung adenocarcinoma. Clones were sequenced by immunoSEQ multiplex PCR, and TCRdb holds only the in-frame ones, with some missing. The profile shows about 5,400 clones, 75% to 90% of them singletons. What was sequenced was FFPE invasive lung adenocarcinoma tissue. The receptors were sampled from a person aged 50-75 years with lung adenocarcinoma.

The chain links TRBV28 to TRBJ2-5; 7 nucleotides align to TRBD2. CDR1 and CDR2 (germline): MDHEN, SYDVKM. CDR3 length equals 12 residues. V gave up 10 bases and J gave up 3 bases; unmatched junction bases: 5. CDR3 residues: CATSGTKETQYF. In DNA form, the CDR3 reads TGTGCCACTAGCGGAACTAAAGAGACCCAGTACTTC.

The V call is TRBV9, the J call TRBJ1-2; D is unclear. Trimming stripped 3 bases from V and 7 bases from J, with 16 bases between. The CDR3 extends over 14 amino acids. In germline, CDR1 is SGDLS, CDR2 YYNGEE. The CDR3 loop reads CASSARRSSSGYTF. CDR3 coding DNA: TGTGCCAGCAGCGCCCGGCGGTCAAGTTCTGGCTACACCTTC.

The DNA of the CDR3 is TGTGCCAGCAGTTTAACAGGGGATGGCTACACCTTC. Protein product: CASSLTGDGYTF. The chain employs TRBV27 and TRBJ1-2, with 7 nucleotides matching TRBD1. The V gene's germline CDR1 is MNHEY and CDR2 SMNVEV (reference sequence). V was clipped by 2 bases and J by 6 bases; unmatched bases: 0. CDR3 length: 12 residues.

The V and J genes are TRBV2 and TRBJ2-5; 9 bases match TRBD1. V lost 11 bases and J lost 4; bases outside the gene matches: 5. The CDR3 contains 12 residues. Germline CDR1 SNHLY, CDR2 FYNNEI. This CDR3 reads CASNRGPETQYF. The CDR3, as DNA: TGTGCCTCAAACAGGGGGCCAGAGACCCAGTACTTC.

This chain links TRBV25-1 with TRBJ2-5; D remains ambiguous. The germline gives CDR1 MGHDK, CDR2 SYGVNS. The CDR3 loop spans 15 amino acids. V was pared by 8 bases and J by 7 bases, with 23 bases between. As DNA, the CDR3 is TGTGCCAGCTCAGCCCCTGGGTCGGGTTTTGGGACCCAGTACTTC. This encodes CASSAPGSGFGTQYF.

The chain is built from TRBV9 and TRBJ2-7; 8 nucleotides align to TRBD1. The CDR3 totals 15 residues. The trim removed 0 bases at V and 6 bases at J, leaving 8 bases unmatched. Germline V CDR1 and CDR2: SGDLS, YYNGEE. The CDR3 region is CASSVDRQGLSEQYF. For the CDR3, the DNA is TGTGCCAGCAGCGTAGATCGACAGGGGCTGAGCGAGCAGTACTTC.

J is TRBJ2-1 and V is TRBV5-1; 13 nucleotides match TRBD2. This CDR3 has 16 residues. V shed 5 bases and J 0 bases; nucleotides not matched to a gene: 2. Germline V gene data show CDR1 as SGHRS and CDR2 as YFSETQ. The CDR3: CASRLAGGSSYNEQFF. The DNA of the CDR3 is TGCGCCAGCAGACTAGCGGGGGGGAGCTCCTACAATGAGCAGTTCTTC.

The V gene is TRBV18, the J gene TRBJ2-7; tentatively, D is TRBD2 (6 bases). The CDR3 totals 13 residues. Germline V CDR1 and CDR2: KGHSH, LQKENI. The V end lost 0 bases, the J end lost 7 bases, and 10 bases lay between the germline ends. DNA of the CDR3: TGTGCCAGCTCACCACCGCCAGGGAGGGAGCAGTACTTC. It codes for CASSPPPGREQYF.

The chain combines TRBV9 with TRBJ2-7; D not resolved. Trimming left V 4 bases short and J 6 bases short, with 20 bases between. The germline CDR1 and CDR2 sequences are SGDLS and YYNGEE. This CDR3 is 15 amino acids long. This chain's CDR3 is CASSPGMASRFEQYF. The DNA for the CDR3 is TGTGCCAGCAGCCCAGGCATGGCTAGTAGGTTCGAGCAGTACTTC.

The gene calls are TRBV4-2 and TRBJ2-1; D gene unclear. The CDR3 has 12 amino acids. V lost 2 bases to trimming and J lost 8 bases, with 7 bases between them. Germline assignment: CDR1 LGHNA and CDR2 YNFKEQ. Here the CDR3 reads CASSQFDDEQFF. DNA of the CDR3: TGTGCCAGCAGCCAATTTGACGATGAGCAGTTCTTC.

The chain is built from TRBV7-3 and TRBJ1-3; D remains ambiguous. The CDR3 is made up of 13 amino acids. With 2 bases removed from V and 8 bases from J, the gap between germline ends came to 10 bases. Germline CDR1 reads SGHTA; CDR2 reads FQGTGA. The CDR3 coding sequence is TGTGCCAGCAGCTTATCCGTGGGTGACACCATATATTTT. Protein product: CASSLSVGDTIYF.

This clone was counted once. V and J are TRBV21-1 and TRBJ2-2; the D call of TRBD1 is as the table states it, not checked on the DNA. TRBV21-1 is a recognized pseudogene. The CDR3 length is 17 residues. The CDR3 nucleotides read TGTGCCAGCAGCAAATTGTCGGGACAAAGGAACACCGGGGAGCTGTTTTTT. Its translation: CASSKLSGQRNTGELFF.

The V call is TRBV5-4, the J call TRBJ1-4; the D is unclear. Trimming took off 4 bases at V and 4 bases at J, with 14 bases between the two ends. The CDR3 consists of 15 residues. The germline V gene has CDR1 SGHNT and CDR2 YYREEE (reference sequence). The CDR3 region has the DNA TGTGCCAGCAGCGCGGGGAGTTCACGTAATGAAAAACTGTTTTTT. Translated, it gives CASSAGSSRNEKLFF.

The rearrangement uses TRBV11-2 and TRBJ2-1; D is unresolved. The ends were cut back, 0 bases at V and 3 bases at J, with 3 bases in the middle. There are 13 residues in the CDR3. The germline gives CDR1 SGHAT, CDR2 FQNNGV. The CDR3 DNA follows: TGTGCCAGCAGCTTAGAAGGCTACAATGAGCAGTTCTTC. Amino acid sequence: CASSLEGYNEQFF.

The chain couples TRBV30 to TRBJ1-1, with D perhaps TRBD1 (5 bases). CDR3 size: 13 residues. Trimming took 0 bases from V and 3 from J, leaving 8 bases between them. Germline V gene sequence: CDR1 GTSNPN, CDR2 SVGIG (reference sequence). CDR3 in DNA: TGTGCCTGGAGTGTACGGGGGGACACTGAAGCTTTCTTT. Protein: CAWSVRGDTEAFF. Full variable domain (remainder filled in from reference TRBV30 and TRBJ1-1): SQTIHQWPATLVQPVGSPLSLECTVEGTSNPNLYWYRQAAGRGLQLLFYSVGIGQISSEVPQNLSASRPQDRQFILSSKKLLLSDSGFYLCAWSVRGDTEAFFGQGTRLTVV.

This clone was detected only once. This rearrangement joins TRBV2 to TRBJ2-7, with D perhaps TRBD1 (6 bases). Germline-derived CDR1 and CDR2 are SNHLY and FYNNEI. The ends were cut back, 3 bases at V and 5 bases at J, with 11 bases in the middle. CDR3 length equals 13 residues. The CDR3 region is CASSDRGLDEQYF. CDR3 DNA sequence: TGTGCCAGCAGTGATAGGGGGTTGGACGAGCAGTACTTC.